This is a list of T cell receptor beta chains from one sample in a study of control samples from healthy donors and cancer patients. Clones were sequenced by immunoSEQ multiplex PCR, and TCRdb holds only the in-frame ones, with some missing. The table lists 150,000 to 200,000 clones, over 95% of them singletons. Specimen: blood. The receptor source for this set is a woman in her 30s in good health. The CDR3 runs from the conserved cysteine through the conserved F or W. D genes are given only for firm matches. Size is stated for part of the rows, as once, few or many counts, or as a class when the clone is expanded.

TRBV6-6	.	TRBJ1-2	.	CASSYSIQPYGYTF	TGTGCCAGCAGTTACTCGATTCAGCCCTATGGCTACACCTTC
TRBV27	TRBD2	TRBJ2-3	once	CASSFRWTGGGDTQYF	TGTGCCAGCAGTTTCCGCTGGACGGGAGGAGGAGATACGCAGTATTTT
TRBV19	.	TRBJ1-1	.	CASSIHRGLNTEAFF	TGTGCCAGTAGTATTCACCGGGGGTTGAACACTGAAGCTTTCTTT
TRBV7-2	.	TRBJ2-7	.	CASSPRGWRYYEQYF	TGTGCCAGCAGCCCACGCGGTTGGCGGTATTACGAGCAGTACTTC
TRBV4-1	TRBD1	TRBJ1-5	.	CASSQQGGDQPQHF	TGCGCCAGCAGCCAACAGGGGGGGGATCAGCCCCAGCATTTT
TRBV5-1	.	TRBJ2-2	.	CASSPRTTANTGELFF	TGCGCCAGCAGCCCGAGGACTACCGCGAACACCGGGGAGCTGTTTTTT
TRBV19	.	TRBJ2-2	.	CATVRLNTGELFF	TGTGCCACCGTTAGGCTGAACACCGGGGAGCTGTTTTTT
TRBV3-1/TRBV3-2	TRBD2	TRBJ2-1	.	CASSPGLAIGYNEQFF	TGTGCCAGCAGCCCCGGACTAGCGATCGGTTACAATGAGCAGTTCTTC
TRBV2	.	TRBJ1-5	.	CASSEPIYSNQPQHF	TGTGCCAGCAGTGAGCCGATTTATAGCAATCAGCCCCAGCATTTT
TRBV20-1	TRBD2	TRBJ2-2	.	CSASPASGAVGELFF	TGCAGTGCTAGTCCGGCTAGCGGGGCTGTCGGGGAGCTGTTTTTT
TRBV3-1/TRBV3-2	TRBD2	TRBJ2-1	.	CASSQDPTSGGWEQFF	TGTGCCAGCAGCCAAGATCCTACTAGCGGGGGTTGGGAGCAGTTCTTC
TRBV6-5	.	TRBJ2-1	.	CASRGDSTYNEQFF	TGTGCCAGCAGGGGGGACTCAACCTACAATGAGCAGTTCTTC
TRBV3-1/TRBV3-2	.	TRBJ1-5	once	CASSQDFENQPQHF	TGTGCCAGCAGCCAAGATTTCGAGAATCAGCCCCAGCATTTT
TRBV7-9	TRBD1	TRBJ2-5	.	CASSRGQREETQYF	TGTGCCAGCAGCCGGGGACAGCGAGAAGAGACCCAGTACTTC
TRBV11-2	TRBD2	TRBJ2-1	.	CASSFTLAGAYNEQFF	TGTGCCAGCAGCTTCACTTTAGCGGGGGCCTACAATGAGCAGTTCTTC
TRBV5-1	.	TRBJ1-2	.	CASSFSGGDGYTF	TGCGCCAGCAGCTTTAGTGGGGGCGATGGCTACACCTTC
TRBV6-1	.	TRBJ1-4	once	CASSDGDWGLNEKLFF	TGTGCCAGCAGTGATGGGGATTGGGGGCTTAATGAAAAACTGTTTTTT
TRBV12-3/TRBV12-4	.	TRBJ2-7	.	CASSSSREQYF	TGTGCCAGCAGTTCCTCCCGCGAGCAGTACTTC
TRBV23-1	TRBD1	TRBJ2-1	.	CASSQFRDRGRNEQFF	TGCGCCAGCAGTCAATTCCGGGACAGGGGGCGCAACGAGCAGTTCTTC